This TCR beta chain comes out of a study of patients and donors after allogeneic stem cell transplantation. This clonotype was found many times. This CDR3 contains 13 residues. V lost 6 bases and J lost 10; bases outside the gene matches: 6. The V gene's germline CDR1 is LGHNA and CDR2 YNFKEQ. MiXCR, applied by TCRdb to the RT-PCR reads, yields one record per CDR3 protein. Found here are more than 850,000 distinct CDR3 sequences, more than 15% of them singletons; the top ten hold 5% to 7.5%. The sample comprised blood, either unsorted or a sorted T cell fraction (not recorded which). V and J are TRBV4-2 and TRBJ1-6, with 7 bases matching TRBD1. The clonotype was recovered from a human donor who was either an allogeneic HSCT recipient or a stem cell or donor lymphocyte infusion donor (not recorded which). It is not recorded whose cells these are; they may come from a transplant donor. The CDR3 spells CASRPDRDSPLHF. CDR3 nucleotides: TGTGCCAGCAGACCCGACAGGGACTCACCCCTCCACTTT.